Listed here are 9 T cell receptor beta chains from one sample, sequenced in a study of T cells after yellow fever vaccination. From the 5' RACE reads, TCRdb called clonotypes with MiXCR, one entry per CDR3 protein. The table lists 250,000 to 400,000 distinct CDR3 sequences, 4% to 5.5% of them singletons. Sequenced here: PBMCs, sampled 15 days after the yellow fever booster vaccination. The receptor source for this set is a man aged 18 to 29 who received the YFV17D yellow fever vaccine.

J is TRBJ1-2 and V is TRBV7-2; no reliable D call. This CDR3 region has 15 residues. V lost 5 bases, J lost 4 bases, and 17 bases lay in between. Germline CDR1 SGHTA, CDR2 FQGNSA. This CDR3 reads CASSLPGRPSYGYTF. CDR3 nucleotides: TGTGCCAGCAGCCTCCCCGGTCGTCCCTCCTATGGCTACACCTTC.

The chain is built from TRBV7-6 and TRBJ2-7, with D tentatively TRBD2 (5 bases). V lost 4 bases and J lost 6, with 13 bases in between. This CDR3 is built from 13 residues. The germline CDR1 and CDR2 sequences are SGHVS and FNYEAQ. CDR3 sequence reads: CASSSYEGSEQYV. The DNA of the CDR3 is TGTGCCAGCAGCTCCTACGAGGGTTCCGAGCAGTACGTC.

The V gene is TRBV5-4, the J gene TRBJ1-2; 7 bases fit TRBD1. This CDR3 comprises 14 residues. The germline V gene has CDR1 SGHNT and CDR2 YYREEE (reference sequence). J lost 3 bases, V lost 4 bases, and 6 bases had no gene match. This CDR3 is CASSGRQGDYGYTF. The CDR3 DNA sequence: TGTGCCAGCAGCGGAAGACAGGGCGACTATGGCTACACCTTC.

The V call is TRBV7-6, the J call TRBJ2-3; unclear D gene. CDR1 and CDR2 from the germline V gene are SGHVS and FNYEAQ. With 1 base removed from V and 0 bases from J, the gap between germline ends came to 11 bases. The length of the CDR3 is 16 residues. The CDR3 bases are TGTGCCAGCAGCTTAGTGGCGGAGACTAGCACAGATACGCAGTATTTT. Its protein is CASSLVAETSTDTQYF.

This clonotype appeared a few times. This chain links TRBV12-3 or TRBV12-4 with TRBJ2-1, with a possible D match to TRBD1 (5 bases). Trimming left V 5 bases short and J 1 base short, with 9 bases between. The CDR3 spans 14 residues. CDR3 protein: CASSAGQSYNEQFF. The DNA for the CDR3 is TGTGCCAGCAGTGCCGGACAATCCTACAATGAGCAGTTCTTC.

This clonotype was seen a few times. The chain recombines TRBV7-6 with TRBJ2-3; the D is unclear. The germline V and J ends were trimmed by 1 base and 4 bases, with 15 bases remaining between them. From germline, CDR1 is SGHVS and CDR2 FNYEAQ. CDR3 length: 16 residues. The CDR3 protein is CASSLGLGLTPDTQYF. Here the CDR3 DNA reads TGTGCCAGCAGCTTAGGTTTGGGCTTGACTCCAGATACGCAGTATTTT.

Many counts were recorded for this clonotype. The V call is TRBV12-3 or TRBV12-4, the J call TRBJ1-5; D unresolved. Between the trimmed V and J ends, which lost 5 bases and 0 bases, there was a span of 5 bases. The CDR3 covers 13 residues. CDR3 nucleotide sequence: TGTGCCAGCAGTCGACTTAGCAATCAGCCCCAGCATTTT. As protein: CASSRLSNQPQHF.

Regarding this clonotype: This may be a read error: a much more frequent sequence differs by one nucleotide. V and J are TRBV7-6 and TRBJ2-7; the D is unclear. Germline CDR1 is SGHVS and CDR2 is FNYEAQ. This CDR3 is 12 amino acids long. Trimming took off 3 bases at V and 2 bases at J, with 5 bases between the two ends. CDR3 nucleotides: TGTGCCAGCAGCTTGAAGCCCTACGAGCAGTACTTC. Translating gives CASSLKPYEQYF.

This clonotype was seen a few times. V usage is TRBV24-1 and J usage is TRBJ1-5, with 8 positions matching TRBD1. The V and J ends lost 0 bases and 0 bases, in that order; junction bases with no gene match: 0. This CDR3 comprises 16 residues. Germline V CDR1 and CDR2: KGHDR, SFDVKD. The CDR3 spells CATSDLDRGSNQPQHF. The CDR3, as DNA: TGTGCCACCAGTGATTTGGACAGGGGTAGCAATCAGCCCCAGCATTTT.